This paragraph covers one T cell receptor (beta chain) sequence. No antigen is known for it. This sample is drawn from a study of regulatory T cells. Amplification used 52 TRBV primers and 13 TRBJ primers. TCRdb keeps only in-frame clones here, not all; method: immunoSEQ multiplex PCR. In the table there are approximately 29,000 clones, over 90% of which are singletons. Trimming took off 4 bases at V and 2 bases at J, with 16 bases between the two ends. This CDR3 region has 17 residues. CDR1 is SGHNT and CDR2 is YYREEE in the germline V gene (reference sequence). All CD3G-deficient patients showed autoimmunity, more severe in two. Sorting split CD4+ cells into CD25-high CD127-low Tregs and CD25-low CD127-high conventional T cells. General study findings and limits: Hydrophobic residues at CDR3 positions 6 and 7 were enriched in conventional CD4+ T cells of CD3G-deficient patients. Regulatory T cells showed the strongest V-J pair restriction and V/J gene skewing among patient repertoires.

The receptor's source is a child aged 2-15 years with CD3G deficiency. The sequenced sample consisted of conventional CD4+ T cells sorted from blood. V is TRBV5-4 and J is TRBJ2-6, with D unresolved. CDR3 protein: CASSATVVGAGANVLTF. The DNA for the CDR3 is TGTGCCAGCAGCGCCACAGTCGTCGGCGCTGGGGCCAACGTCCTGACTTTC.